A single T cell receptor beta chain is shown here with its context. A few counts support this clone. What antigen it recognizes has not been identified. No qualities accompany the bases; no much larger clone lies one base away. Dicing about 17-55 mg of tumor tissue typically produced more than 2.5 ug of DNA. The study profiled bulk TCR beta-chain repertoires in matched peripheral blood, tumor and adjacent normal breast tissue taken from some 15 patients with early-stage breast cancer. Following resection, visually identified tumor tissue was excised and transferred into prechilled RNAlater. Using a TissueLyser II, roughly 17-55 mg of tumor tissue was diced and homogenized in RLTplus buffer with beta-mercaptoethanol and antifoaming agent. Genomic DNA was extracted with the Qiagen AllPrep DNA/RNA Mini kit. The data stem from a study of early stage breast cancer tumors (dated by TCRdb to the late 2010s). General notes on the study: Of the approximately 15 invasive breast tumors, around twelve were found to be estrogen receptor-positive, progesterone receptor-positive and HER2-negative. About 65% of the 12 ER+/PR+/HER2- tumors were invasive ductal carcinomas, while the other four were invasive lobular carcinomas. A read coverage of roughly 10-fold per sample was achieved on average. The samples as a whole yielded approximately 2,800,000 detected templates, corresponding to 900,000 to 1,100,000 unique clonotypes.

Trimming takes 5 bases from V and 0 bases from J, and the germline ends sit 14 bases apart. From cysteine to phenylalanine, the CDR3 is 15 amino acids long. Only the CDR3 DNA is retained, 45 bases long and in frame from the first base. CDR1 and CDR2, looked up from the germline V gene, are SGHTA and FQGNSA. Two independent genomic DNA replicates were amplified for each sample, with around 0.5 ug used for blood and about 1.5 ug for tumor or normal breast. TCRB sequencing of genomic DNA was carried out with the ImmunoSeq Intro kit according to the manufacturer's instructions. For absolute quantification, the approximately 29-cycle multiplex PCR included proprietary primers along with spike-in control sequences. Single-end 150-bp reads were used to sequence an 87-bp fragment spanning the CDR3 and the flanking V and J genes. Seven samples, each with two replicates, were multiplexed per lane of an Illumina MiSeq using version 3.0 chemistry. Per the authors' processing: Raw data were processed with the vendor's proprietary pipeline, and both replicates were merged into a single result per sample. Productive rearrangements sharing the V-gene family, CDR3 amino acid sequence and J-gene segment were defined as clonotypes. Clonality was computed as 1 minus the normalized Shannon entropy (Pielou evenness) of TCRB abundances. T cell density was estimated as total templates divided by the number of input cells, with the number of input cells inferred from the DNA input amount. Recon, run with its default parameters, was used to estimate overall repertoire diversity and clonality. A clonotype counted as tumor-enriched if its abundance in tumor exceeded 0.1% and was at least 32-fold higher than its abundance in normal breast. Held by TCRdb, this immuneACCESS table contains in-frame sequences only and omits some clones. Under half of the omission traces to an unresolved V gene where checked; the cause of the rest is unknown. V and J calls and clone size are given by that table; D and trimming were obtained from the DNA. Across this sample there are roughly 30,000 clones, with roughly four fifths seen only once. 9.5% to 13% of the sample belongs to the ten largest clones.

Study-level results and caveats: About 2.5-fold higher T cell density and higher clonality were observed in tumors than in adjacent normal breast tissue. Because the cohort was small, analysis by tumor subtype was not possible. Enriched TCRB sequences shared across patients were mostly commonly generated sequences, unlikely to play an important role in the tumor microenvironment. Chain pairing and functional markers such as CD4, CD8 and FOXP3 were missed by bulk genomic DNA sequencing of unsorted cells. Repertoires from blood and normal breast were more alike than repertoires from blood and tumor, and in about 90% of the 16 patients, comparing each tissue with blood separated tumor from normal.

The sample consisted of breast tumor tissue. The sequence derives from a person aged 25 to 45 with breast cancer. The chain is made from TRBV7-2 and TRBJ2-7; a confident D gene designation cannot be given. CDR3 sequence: CASSQVSLSSYEQYF. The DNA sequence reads TGTGCCAGCAGCCAAGTATCGCTTAGCTCCTACGAGCAGTACTTC. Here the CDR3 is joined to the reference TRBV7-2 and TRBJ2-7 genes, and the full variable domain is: GAGVSQSPSNKVTEKGKDVELRCDPISGHTALYWYRQSLGQGLEFLIYFQGNSAPDKSGLPSDRFSAERTGGSVSTLTIQRTQQEDSAVYLCASSQVSLSSYEQYFGPGTRLTVT.